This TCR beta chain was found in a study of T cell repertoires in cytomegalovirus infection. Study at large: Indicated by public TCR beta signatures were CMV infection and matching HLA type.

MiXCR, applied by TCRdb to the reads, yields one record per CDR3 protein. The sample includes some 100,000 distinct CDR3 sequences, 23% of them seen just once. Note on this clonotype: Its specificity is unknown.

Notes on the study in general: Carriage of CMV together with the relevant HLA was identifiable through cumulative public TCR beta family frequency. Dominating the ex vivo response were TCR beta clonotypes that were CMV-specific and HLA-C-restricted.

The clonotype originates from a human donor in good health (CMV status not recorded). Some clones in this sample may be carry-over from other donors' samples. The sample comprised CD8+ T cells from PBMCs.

CDR3: CASTASAGGEETQYF. The CDR3 DNA is TGTGCCAGCACCGCGTCCGCAGGGGGCGAGGAGACCCAGTACTTC. J is TRBJ2-5 and V is TRBV7-8, with 8 bases identical to TRBD1. Germline V gene data show CDR1 as SGHVS and CDR2 as FQNEAQ. J gave up 5 bases and V 7 bases, and 12 bases lay outside the gene matches. This CDR3 region has 15 residues. Drawing the rest from reference TRBV7-8 and TRBJ2-5, the complete variable domain is GAGVSQSPRYKVAKRGQDVALRCDPISGHVSLFWYQQALGQGPEFLTYFQNEAQLDKSGLPSDRFFAERPEGSVSTLKIQRTQQEDSAVYLCASTASAGGEETQYFGPGTRLLVL.